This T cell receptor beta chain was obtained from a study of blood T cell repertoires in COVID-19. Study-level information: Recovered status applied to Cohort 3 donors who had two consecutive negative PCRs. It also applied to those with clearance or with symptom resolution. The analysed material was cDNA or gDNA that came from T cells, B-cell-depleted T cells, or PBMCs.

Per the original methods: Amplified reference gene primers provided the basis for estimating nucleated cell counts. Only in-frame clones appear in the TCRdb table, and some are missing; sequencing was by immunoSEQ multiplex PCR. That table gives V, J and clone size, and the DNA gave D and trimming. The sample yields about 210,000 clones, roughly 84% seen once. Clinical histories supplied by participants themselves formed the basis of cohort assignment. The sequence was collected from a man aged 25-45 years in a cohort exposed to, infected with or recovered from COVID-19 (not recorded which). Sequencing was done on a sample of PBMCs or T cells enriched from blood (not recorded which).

The CDR3 sequence: CASSHRGTEQYF. CDR3 in DNA: TGTGCCAGCAGCCATCGGGGAACCGAGCAGTACTTC. The chain recombines TRBV3-1 (or the pseudogene TRBV3-2) with TRBJ2-7; D is perhaps TRBD2 (5 bases). This CDR3 has 12 residues. The germline V and J ends were trimmed by 3 bases and 6 bases, with 9 bases remaining between them. CDR1 is LGHDT and CDR2 is YNNKEL in the germline V gene (reference sequence).